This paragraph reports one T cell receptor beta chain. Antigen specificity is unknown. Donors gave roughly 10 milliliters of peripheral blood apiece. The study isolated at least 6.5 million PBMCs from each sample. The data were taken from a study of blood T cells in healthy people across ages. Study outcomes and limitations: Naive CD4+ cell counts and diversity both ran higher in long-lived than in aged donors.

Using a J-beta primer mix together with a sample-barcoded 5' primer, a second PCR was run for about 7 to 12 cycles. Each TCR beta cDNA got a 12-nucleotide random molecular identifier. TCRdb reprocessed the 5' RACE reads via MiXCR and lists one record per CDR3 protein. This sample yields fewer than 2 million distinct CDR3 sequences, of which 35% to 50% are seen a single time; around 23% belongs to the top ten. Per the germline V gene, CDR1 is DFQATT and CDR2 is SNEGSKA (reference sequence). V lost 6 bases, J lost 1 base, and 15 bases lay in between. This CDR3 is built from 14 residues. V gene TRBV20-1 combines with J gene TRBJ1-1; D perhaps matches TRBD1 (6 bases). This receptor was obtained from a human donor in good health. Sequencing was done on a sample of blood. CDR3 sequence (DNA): TGCAGTGCCACCCGGACAGCGCAGAACACTGAAGCTTTCTTT. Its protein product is CSATRTAQNTEAFF.